Listed below are T cell receptor beta chains from one sample, sequenced in a study of blood T cell repertoires in COVID-19. TCRdb keeps only in-frame clones here, not all; method: immunoSEQ multiplex PCR. This table holds 200,000 to 250,000 clones, 86% found once. The material sequenced was peripheral blood. The receptors here all came from a man at least 80 years old with acute or convalescent COVID-19. Both conserved end residues are part of each CDR3. The D gene is left open where the match is weak. Part of the rows lack a size; the others show once, few, many or a class for expanded clones.

J gene: TRBJ2-3; D gene: -; V gene: TRBV11-2; clone size: -; CDR3 DNA: TGTGCCAGCAGCTTAGGACAGGTCCTTGCGCAGTATTTT; CDR3 protein: CASSLGQVLAQYF
J gene: TRBJ1-1; D gene: -; V gene: TRBV19; clone size: -; CDR3 DNA: TGTGCCAGTAGTACTTCCGGGACTGCCCTACCGAACACTGAAGCTTTCTTT; CDR3 protein: CASSTSGTALPNTEAFF
J gene: TRBJ2-1; D gene: -; V gene: TRBV29-1; clone size: few; CDR3 DNA: TGCAGCGTTGAGGAGGGTGAGCAGTTCTTC; CDR3 protein: CSVEEGEQFF
J gene: TRBJ2-7; D gene: -; V gene: TRBV7-2; clone size: -; CDR3 DNA: TGTGCCAGCAGCTTAGGTAGATCCTACGAGCAGTACTTC; CDR3 protein: CASSLGRSYEQYF
J gene: TRBJ2-2; D gene: -; V gene: TRBV6-5; clone size: -; CDR3 DNA: TGTGCCAGCAGTACGAGGAACACCGGGGAGCTGTTTTTT; CDR3 protein: CASSTRNTGELFF
J gene: TRBJ2-2; D gene: TRBD1; V gene: TRBV7-2; clone size: -; CDR3 DNA: TGTGCCAGCAAAGGACAGGGTGGGGTCGGGGAGCTGTTTTTT; CDR3 protein: CASKGQGGVGELFF
J gene: TRBJ1-5; D gene: -; V gene: TRBV19; clone size: once; CDR3 DNA: TGTGCCAGTGAAAGGACAGCGAATCAGCCCCAGCATTTT; CDR3 protein: CASERTANQPQHF
J gene: TRBJ1-5; D gene: -; V gene: TRBV11-2; clone size: -; CDR3 DNA: TGTGCCAGCAGCTCCGGGACAAGCAATCAGCCCCAGCATTTT; CDR3 protein: CASSSGTSNQPQHF
J gene: TRBJ1-5; D gene: TRBD1; V gene: TRBV24-1; clone size: few; CDR3 DNA: TGTGCCACTGGACAGGGAGAAAATCAGCCCCAGCATTTT; CDR3 protein: CATGQGENQPQHF
J gene: TRBJ1-1; D gene: TRBD1; V gene: TRBV6-2/TRBV6-3; clone size: -; CDR3 DNA: TGTGCCAGCAGTACGACGCTGGGACAGGGGGCTGAAGCTTTCTTT; CDR3 protein: CASSTTLGQGAEAFF
J gene: TRBJ2-3; D gene: TRBD2; V gene: TRBV5-1; clone size: -; CDR3 DNA: TGCGCCAGCAGCTTGGGTAGCGGGAGTCTCACAGATACGCAGTATTTT; CDR3 protein: CASSLGSGSLTDTQYF
J gene: TRBJ2-1; D gene: TRBD2; V gene: TRBV5-1; clone size: -; CDR3 DNA: TGCGCCAGCAGCTTGGACTTACTAGCGGGAGCGCACAATGAGCAGTTCTTC; CDR3 protein: CASSLDLLAGAHNEQFF
J gene: TRBJ1-6; D gene: -; V gene: TRBV5-8; clone size: -; CDR3 DNA: TGTGCCAGCAGCTTGGTATTGGCCAGCTCCTATAATTCACCCCTCCACTTT; CDR3 protein: CASSLVLASSYNSPLHF
J gene: TRBJ1-1; D gene: TRBD1; V gene: TRBV29-1; clone size: once; CDR3 DNA: TGCATGACTAACAGGGGCACTGAAGCTTTCTTT; CDR3 protein: CMTNRGTEAFF
J gene: TRBJ2-3; D gene: TRBD2; V gene: TRBV11-3; clone size: -; CDR3 DNA: TGTGCCAGCAGCGCAGCGGGAACCACAGATACGCAGTATTTT; CDR3 protein: CASSAAGTTDTQYF
J gene: TRBJ1-3; D gene: TRBD1; V gene: TRBV6-2/TRBV6-3; clone size: -; CDR3 DNA: TGTGCCAGCAGCCGGGACAGGCCCCGCTCTGGAAACACCATATATTTT; CDR3 protein: CASSRDRPRSGNTIYF
J gene: TRBJ2-2; D gene: TRBD2; V gene: TRBV11-2; clone size: few; CDR3 DNA: TGTGCCAGCAGCTCCTCCATAGCGGGAGGACGAACCTACACCGGGGAGCTGTTTTTT; CDR3 protein: CASSSSIAGGRTYTGELFF
J gene: TRBJ2-2; D gene: -; V gene: TRBV5-4; clone size: -; CDR3 DNA: TGTGCCAGCAGCTCAGACAGCTTCAACACCGGGGAGCTGTTTTTT; CDR3 protein: CASSSDSFNTGELFF
J gene: TRBJ2-4; D gene: TRBD1; V gene: TRBV19; clone size: -; CDR3 DNA: TGTGCCAGTAGTATTTCCTTTTGGGACAGAGAAAACATTCAGTACTTC; CDR3 protein: CASSISFWDRENIQYF
J gene: TRBJ1-5; D gene: TRBD1; V gene: TRBV5-1; clone size: -; CDR3 DNA: TGCGCCAGCAGCTTGGAGCCAGGGGGCTTGGGGAACAATCAGCCCCAGCATTTT; CDR3 protein: CASSLEPGGLGNNQPQHF
J gene: TRBJ2-7; D gene: TRBD1; V gene: TRBV6-5; clone size: -; CDR3 DNA: TGTGCCAGCACCATACTAGGACAGGGCTCCTACGAGCAGTACTTC; CDR3 protein: CASTILGQGSYEQYF
J gene: TRBJ1-2; D gene: -; V gene: TRBV7-9; clone size: few; CDR3 DNA: TGTGCCAGCAGCTTGGGTCAGGCCAACTATGGCTACACCTTC; CDR3 protein: CASSLGQANYGYTF
J gene: TRBJ1-1; D gene: TRBD1; V gene: TRBV19; clone size: once; CDR3 DNA: TGTGCCAGTAGTGCAACAGGGGGCATTACTGAAGCTTTCTTT; CDR3 protein: CASSATGGITEAFF
J gene: TRBJ2-3; D gene: TRBD2; V gene: TRBV5-1; clone size: once; CDR3 DNA: TGCGCCAGCAGCCACGGACTAGTTGCTAATACGCAGTATTTT; CDR3 protein: CASSHGLVANTQYF
J gene: TRBJ2-2; D gene: TRBD2; V gene: TRBV11-2; clone size: -; CDR3 DNA: TGTGCCAGCAGCTTAGGTTTAGCGGGAAACACCGGGGAGCTGTTTTTT; CDR3 protein: CASSLGLAGNTGELFF
J gene: TRBJ2-5; D gene: TRBD2; V gene: TRBV19; clone size: -; CDR3 DNA: TGTGCCAGTAGTCCCCCCGGGGGGGCGCGGACCCAGTACTTC; CDR3 protein: CASSPPGGARTQYF
J gene: TRBJ1-2; D gene: -; V gene: TRBV4-2; clone size: once; CDR3 DNA: TGTGCCAGCAGCCAGGTGGCACAGGGCAGTCTCTATGGCTACACCTTC; CDR3 protein: CASSQVAQGSLYGYTF
J gene: TRBJ1-6; D gene: -; V gene: TRBV6-5; clone size: once; CDR3 DNA: TGTGCCAGCAGTTACGTCGGGACAACGAATTCACCCCTCCACTTT; CDR3 protein: CASSYVGTTNSPLHF
J gene: TRBJ1-4; D gene: -; V gene: TRBV7-8; clone size: -; CDR3 DNA: TGTGCCAGCAGCGGCTGGGGGGGGCGGGAAGAAAAACTGTTTTTT; CDR3 protein: CASSGWGGREEKLFF
J gene: TRBJ1-5; D gene: -; V gene: TRBV28; clone size: -; CDR3 DNA: TGTGCCAGCAGTAGCAGGGGCTTCAATCAGCCCCAGCATTTT; CDR3 protein: CASSSRGFNQPQHF
J gene: TRBJ2-5; D gene: TRBD1; V gene: TRBV11-2; clone size: -; CDR3 DNA: TGTGCCAGCAGCACAGACAGGGGCAGGGAGACCCAGTACTTC; CDR3 protein: CASSTDRGRETQYF
J gene: TRBJ2-5; D gene: -; V gene: TRBV18; clone size: -; CDR3 DNA: TGTGCCAGCTCACCAACCGGGTCCAAAGAGACCCAGTACTTC; CDR3 protein: CASSPTGSKETQYF
J gene: TRBJ1-3; D gene: TRBD1; V gene: TRBV18; clone size: -; CDR3 DNA: TGTGCCAGCTCACCAGACAGGGGAACTGGAAACACCATATATTTT; CDR3 protein: CASSPDRGTGNTIYF
J gene: TRBJ1-1; D gene: TRBD1; V gene: TRBV7-2; clone size: -; CDR3 DNA: TGTGCCAGCAGCCAGCCAAGGGGGCGTCGGACTGAAGCTTTCTTT; CDR3 protein: CASSQPRGRRTEAFF
J gene: TRBJ1-2; D gene: -; V gene: TRBV5-1; clone size: -; CDR3 DNA: TGCGCCAGCAGGTTGGTAGGGACTCCCTCTAACTATGGCTACACCTTC; CDR3 protein: CASRLVGTPSNYGYTF
J gene: TRBJ2-1; D gene: -; V gene: TRBV24-1; clone size: once; CDR3 DNA: TGTGCCACCAGTGATGCGGGACGGGTCATTCACAATGAGCAGTTCTTC; CDR3 protein: CATSDAGRVIHNEQFF
J gene: TRBJ1-4; D gene: TRBD1; V gene: TRBV6-5; clone size: -; CDR3 DNA: TGTGCCAGCAGCCGGACAGGGGCGAATGAAAAACTGTTTTTT; CDR3 protein: CASSRTGANEKLFF
J gene: TRBJ2-7; D gene: -; V gene: TRBV7-2; clone size: -; CDR3 DNA: TGTGCCAGCAGCTTAGCGGCTGGGCTCGGGAGCTCCTACGAGCAGTACTTC; CDR3 protein: CASSLAAGLGSSYEQYF
J gene: TRBJ1-6; D gene: TRBD1; V gene: TRBV24-1; clone size: -; CDR3 DNA: TGTGCCACCAGTGACCGACAGGGGGCCGCCTATAATTCACCCCTCCACTTT; CDR3 protein: CATSDRQGAAYNSPLHF